Listed below are T cell receptor beta chains from one sample, sequenced in a study of response to subunit inactivated influenza vaccine. TCRdb recomputed calls from the RT-PCR reads with MiXCR, one row per CDR3 protein. The table shows more than 150,000 distinct CDR3 sequences, with 7.5% to 10% occurring only once. Source: non-naive T cells sorted from PBMCs, taken on the day of vaccination. The receptors were sampled from a man in his fifties or sixties who received an inactivated influenza vaccine. Both conserved end residues are part of each CDR3. The D gene is left open where the match is weak. Size is omitted from some rows. Given values are once, few, many or a class for expanded clones.

TRBV4-2	few	TRBD2	TRBJ2-1	CASSLITSGSGNEQFF	TGTGCCAGCAGCCTGATCACTAGCGGGAGTGGAAATGAGCAGTTCTTC
TRBV4-3	many	TRBD2	TRBJ2-1	CASSPYGLARRFF	TGCGCCAGCAGCCCTTACGGACTAGCACGGCGGTTCTTC
TRBV20-1	-	TRBD1	TRBJ1-1	CSARDIGTENTEAFF	TGCAGTGCTAGAGATATCGGGACAGAGAACACTGAAGCTTTCTTT
TRBV27	-	-	TRBJ1-5	CASSLLINQPQHF	TGTGCCAGCAGTCTACTCATCAATCAGCCCCAGCATTTT
TRBV30	-	-	TRBJ2-5	CAWSVGGGLQETQYF	TGTGCCTGGAGTGTAGGGGGGGGGCTTCAAGAGACCCAGTACTTC
TRBV6-5	-	-	TRBJ2-7	CASSYRPRGFYEQYF	TGTGCCAGCAGTTACAGGCCCCGGGGGTTCTACGAGCAGTACTTC
TRBV6-2/TRBV6-3	-	TRBD1	TRBJ1-1	CASKPTGTDMNTEAFF	TGTGCCAGCAAACCAACCGGGACAGACATGAACACTGAAGCTTTCTTT
TRBV28	-	-	TRBJ2-7	CASRSGTRGVASYEQYF	TGTGCCAGCAGATCCGGGACCCGGGGTGTTGCATCCTACGAGCAGTACTTC
TRBV4-1	few	-	TRBJ2-7	CASSDARGYEQYF	TGCGCCAGCAGCGATGCGCGGGGCTACGAGCAGTACTTC
TRBV15	-	-	TRBJ2-5	CATSNYQGSQETQYF	TGTGCCACCAGCAATTACCAGGGGTCCCAAGAGACCCAGTACTTC
TRBV20-1	-	-	TRBJ2-1	CSARAGEPYNEQFF	TGCAGTGCTAGAGCCGGGGAGCCGTACAATGAGCAGTTCTTC
TRBV11-2	few	TRBD2	TRBJ2-3	CASSLKTGTSRTDTQYF	TGTGCCAGCAGCTTAAAGACCGGGACTAGTAGGACAGATACGCAGTATTTT
TRBV9	few	TRBD2	TRBJ2-3	CARLLSGREETQYF	TGTGCCAGACTGCTTAGCGGGCGGGAGGAGACGCAGTATTTT
TRBV18	-	-	TRBJ1-5	CASSLANQPQHF	TGTGCCAGCTCGTTAGCGAATCAGCCCCAGCATTTT
TRBV15	-	TRBD2	TRBJ2-5	CATSRGTSGAGGETQYF	TGTGCCACCAGCCGAGGGACTAGCGGGGCCGGCGGAGAGACCCAGTACTTC
TRBV10-3	-	-	TRBJ1-5	CAISENSLGPQHF	TGTGCCATCAGTGAGAACAGTCTGGGGCCCCAGCATTTT
TRBV7-2	few	TRBD2	TRBJ2-7	CASSLVSTSGYEQYF	TGTGCCAGCAGCCTGGTGAGCACTAGCGGCTACGAGCAGTACTTC
TRBV5-4	few	-	TRBJ2-1	CASSLMTLSYNEQFF	TGTGCCAGCAGCTTGATGACACTCTCCTACAATGAGCAGTTCTTC
TRBV3-1	many	TRBD2	TRBJ2-1	CASSQDGAGGPDEQFF	TGTGCCAGCAGCCAAGATGGGGCGGGAGGGCCCGATGAGCAGTTCTTC
TRBV20-1	many	-	TRBJ1-4	CSARSNLEKLFF	TGCAGTGCGAGAAGTAATCTCGAAAAACTGTTTTTT
TRBV12-3/TRBV12-4	-	-	TRBJ1-1	CASSHVGMNTEAFF	TGTGCCAGCAGCCACGTGGGCATGAACACTGAAGCTTTCTTT
TRBV7-8	few	-	TRBJ1-5	CASSSDRNQPQHF	TGTGCCAGCAGCAGCGACAGAAATCAGCCCCAGCATTTT
TRBV3-1	-	TRBD1	TRBJ2-7	CASSPRSGGGEQYF	TGTGCCAGCAGCCCACGGTCAGGGGGCGGGGAGCAGTACTTC
TRBV29-1	many	TRBD2	TRBJ2-3	CSYAGAYADTQYF	TGCAGCTACGCGGGAGCGTATGCAGATACGCAGTATTTT
TRBV20-1	many	TRBD1	TRBJ2-2	CSAKTGGDNGELFF	TGCAGTGCCAAGACAGGGGGCGATAACGGGGAGCTGTTTTTT
TRBV28	few	-	TRBJ2-1	CASADSFNEQFF	TGTGCCAGCGCCGACTCTTTCAATGAGCAGTTCTTC